This is a list of T cell receptor beta chains from one sample in a study of CD8+CD57+ T cells in acquired aplastic anemia. TCRdb independently ran MiXCR on the reads; one entry per CDR3 protein. The sample lists fewer than 300,000 distinct CDR3 sequences, approximately 80% occurring once. Sample: sorted CD4+, CD8+, or CD8+CD57+ T cells (not recorded which) from PBMCs. The receptors were gathered from a human donor with aplastic anemia. Both conserved end residues are part of each CDR3. The order of the fields is J gene, clone size, V gene, D gene, CDR3 DNA, CDR3 protein. A D gene is named only where the DNA matches it firmly. Not every row has a clone size; where given, it reads once, few, many or a size class.

J gene: TRBJ1-1
clone size: -
V gene: TRBV2
D gene: -
CDR3 DNA: TGTGCCAGCAGTGATTTCGGACAGACACTCATAAGAGAAGCTTTCTTT
CDR3 protein: CASSDFGQTLIREAFF

J gene: TRBJ1-1
clone size: -
V gene: TRBV7-6
D gene: -
CDR3 DNA: TGTGCCAGCAGCATGGGGGCGGCGGGGACTGAAGCTTTCTTT
CDR3 protein: CASSMGAAGTEAFF

J gene: TRBJ2-1
clone size: -
V gene: TRBV5-1
D gene: TRBD2
CDR3 DNA: TGCGCCAGCAGCTTTGAAATAGGCGGGGGGAGCGATGAGCAGTTCTTC
CDR3 protein: CASSFEIGGGSDEQFF

J gene: TRBJ2-3
clone size: -
V gene: TRBV2
D gene: -
CDR3 DNA: TGTGCCAGCAGTTCCTCAGGTATGCAGTATTTT
CDR3 protein: CASSSSGMQYF

J gene: TRBJ1-6
clone size: -
V gene: TRBV7-9
D gene: -
CDR3 DNA: TGTGCCAGCAGCTTAGGCCCAGGGGAGCAGAATTTTGCACTCCACTTT
CDR3 protein: CASSLGPGEQNFALHF

J gene: TRBJ1-1
clone size: -
V gene: TRBV7-2
D gene: -
CDR3 DNA: TGTGCCAGCAGCTTGACTAGCGGGAGCGGAGCTAAGGCTTTCTTT
CDR3 protein: CASSLTSGSGAKAFF

J gene: TRBJ2-3
clone size: -
V gene: TRBV7-3
D gene: -
CDR3 DNA: TGTGCCAGCTCAAGAGCGGGCAGTGCCGTTGAACAGTGGTTT
CDR3 protein: CASSRAGSAVEQWF

J gene: TRBJ2-1
clone size: -
V gene: TRBV11-1
D gene: -
CDR3 DNA: TGTGCCAGCAGTGAAGAGGGGACACATGAGCAGTTCTTC
CDR3 protein: CASSEEGTHEQFF

J gene: TRBJ1-5
clone size: -
V gene: TRBV12-3/TRBV12-4
D gene: -
CDR3 DNA: TGTGCCAGCACCTCGTCGTATAGCAATCAGCCCCAGCATTTT
CDR3 protein: CASTSSYSNQPQHF

J gene: TRBJ1-2
clone size: -
V gene: TRBV7-3
D gene: -
CDR3 DNA: TGCGCCAGCAGCCAAGTCCTTGCAACTGGCTACACCTTC
CDR3 protein: CASSQVLATGYTF

J gene: TRBJ2-5
clone size: -
V gene: TRBV24-1
D gene: -
CDR3 DNA: TGTGCCACCAGTGACCCGAAGGTCCTTTTGGGAGAGACCCAGTACTTC
CDR3 protein: CATSDPKVLLGETQYF

J gene: TRBJ2-7
clone size: -
V gene: TRBV7-9
D gene: -
CDR3 DNA: TGTGCCAGCAGCTTTGGAAGAAGGGGGGTGAGCGAGCAGTACTTC
CDR3 protein: CASSFGRRGVSEQYF

J gene: TRBJ2-7
clone size: -
V gene: TRBV29-1
D gene: TRBD1
CDR3 DNA: TGCAGCGTTGTCAGACAGGGGGAAGGTCTACGCGAGCAGTACTTC
CDR3 protein: CSVVRQGEGLREQYF

J gene: TRBJ1-5
clone size: -
V gene: TRBV7-9
D gene: -
CDR3 DNA: TGCGCTAGCAGCTTTGATGGATTAGGACGTCAGGCCCAGCATTTT
CDR3 protein: CASSFDGLGRQAQHF

J gene: TRBJ2-5
clone size: -
V gene: TRBV20-1
D gene: TRBD2
CDR3 DNA: TGCAGTGCTAGTCAGCCTAGCGGGGGACAAGAGACCCAGTACTTC
CDR3 protein: CSASQPSGGQETQYF

J gene: TRBJ1-2
clone size: -
V gene: TRBV7-9
D gene: -
CDR3 DNA: TGTGCCAGCAGCTTACGACGAAGCGGGGGCCGCGACGAGTTC
CDR3 protein: CASSLRRSGGRDEF

J gene: TRBJ2-5
clone size: few
V gene: TRBV7-2
D gene: -
CDR3 DNA: TGTGCCAGCAGACTGGGCGGCGAGACCCAGTACTTC
CDR3 protein: CASRLGGETQYF

J gene: TRBJ2-7
clone size: -
V gene: TRBV9
D gene: -
CDR3 DNA: TGTGCCAGCAGCCACCCCCCCGGAATGGGCTACCGGGAGTACTTC
CDR3 protein: CASSHPPGMGYREYF

J gene: TRBJ1-2
clone size: -
V gene: TRBV7-9
D gene: -
CDR3 DNA: TGTGCCAGCAGCCACCTTGCCGGGACACACTATGGCTACACCTTC
CDR3 protein: CASSHLAGTHYGYTF

J gene: TRBJ2-6
clone size: -
V gene: TRBV7-9
D gene: -
CDR3 DNA: TGTGCCGGACAGTGGGCTAGGGAGACCCAGGACATCGTGCTGACTTTC
CDR3 protein: CAGQWARETQDIVLTF

J gene: TRBJ2-3
clone size: few
V gene: TRBV11-3
D gene: -
CDR3 DNA: TGTGCCAGCAGCTTAGATGTGGGTCCCGATACGCAGTATTTT
CDR3 protein: CASSLDVGPDTQYF

J gene: TRBJ1-5
clone size: -
V gene: TRBV5-6
D gene: -
CDR3 DNA: TGTGCCAGCAGTTTGGGGGAGGGGTACAATCAGCCCCAGCATTTT
CDR3 protein: CASSLGEGYNQPQHF

J gene: TRBJ1-4
clone size: -
V gene: TRBV2
D gene: TRBD1
CDR3 DNA: TGTGCCAGCGGGGACAGGGGCACAGATACGCAAAAACTTTTTTTT
CDR3 protein: CASGDRGTDTQKLFF

J gene: TRBJ2-3
clone size: -
V gene: TRBV7-8
D gene: -
CDR3 DNA: TGTGCCAGCGGGGACGCGGGCGGTCCCGCGACGTATTTT
CDR3 protein: CASGDAGGPATYF

J gene: TRBJ2-5
clone size: -
V gene: TRBV7-3
D gene: -
CDR3 DNA: TGTGCCACCAGTACTGGCGGGAAGCAAGAGGAGACCCAGTTC
CDR3 protein: CATSTGGKQEETQF

J gene: TRBJ2-3
clone size: -
V gene: TRBV7-2
D gene: -
CDR3 DNA: TGTGCCAGCGGGGAAGGGCTGACAGAGAAGACGGATTTT
CDR3 protein: CASGEGLTEKTDF

J gene: TRBJ1-2
clone size: once
V gene: TRBV5-1
D gene: -
CDR3 DNA: TGCGCCAGCAGCCCCGGGGGGGGTAACTATGGCTACACCTTC
CDR3 protein: CASSPGGGNYGYTF

J gene: TRBJ1-2
clone size: -
V gene: TRBV5-1
D gene: -
CDR3 DNA: TGCGCCAGCAGCTTCGGCGGATTCTCCTACTACACCTTC
CDR3 protein: CASSFGGFSYYTF

J gene: TRBJ2-5
clone size: -
V gene: TRBV15
D gene: -
CDR3 DNA: TGTGCCACCAGCAGGGGCTCCAGCCAAGATGAGCAGTACTTC
CDR3 protein: CATSRGSSQDEQYF

J gene: TRBJ1-2
clone size: -
V gene: TRBV13
D gene: TRBD1
CDR3 DNA: TGTGCCAGCAGCGTTGGACAGGGTCAATATGGCTACACCTTC
CDR3 protein: CASSVGQGQYGYTF

J gene: TRBJ2-1
clone size: -
V gene: TRBV7-3
D gene: TRBD2
CDR3 DNA: TGTGCCAGCACCTACAACGGACTAGCGGGAGGGAATGAGCAGTTCTTC
CDR3 protein: CASTYNGLAGGNEQFF

J gene: TRBJ1-1
clone size: few
V gene: TRBV19
D gene: -
CDR3 DNA: TGTGCCAGTAGTATAGAACGTGGAACTGAAGCTTTCTTT
CDR3 protein: CASSIERGTEAFF

J gene: TRBJ1-1
clone size: -
V gene: TRBV7-8
D gene: TRBD1
CDR3 DNA: TGTGCCAGCAGCTTACATCGGACAGGGAACACAGAAGCTTTT
CDR3 protein: CASSLHRTGNTEAF

J gene: TRBJ2-1
clone size: once
V gene: TRBV11-3
D gene: -
CDR3 DNA: TGTGCCAGCAGGGGGGGTAATGCGCAGTTCTTC
CDR3 protein: CASRGGNAQFF

J gene: TRBJ1-2
clone size: -
V gene: TRBV9
D gene: -
CDR3 DNA: TGTGCCAGCAGATTGGCAGGGGACACTCACTACTTCGACACCTTC
CDR3 protein: CASRLAGDTHYFDTF

J gene: TRBJ1-1
clone size: -
V gene: TRBV7-3
D gene: -
CDR3 DNA: TGTGCCAGCTCAATAGAGGTCAACGCCGTTGAACACTCATTCTTT
CDR3 protein: CASSIEVNAVEHSFF

J gene: TRBJ2-3
clone size: -
V gene: TRBV9
D gene: -
CDR3 DNA: TGTGCCAGCAGCGAAGGGTGCAGCTATCATACGCAGTATTTT
CDR3 protein: CASSEGCSYHTQYF

J gene: TRBJ2-3
clone size: -
V gene: TRBV7-9
D gene: -
CDR3 DNA: TGTGCCAGCAGCTTCGGGGGCACAGATAGGAACGATTTT
CDR3 protein: CASSFGGTDRNDF

J gene: TRBJ1-1
clone size: -
V gene: TRBV5-1
D gene: -
CDR3 DNA: TGCGCCAGCAGCTTGGAATTCTACGGGAAAGCTTTCTTT
CDR3 protein: CASSLEFYGKAFF

J gene: TRBJ1-2
clone size: -
V gene: TRBV9
D gene: -
CDR3 DNA: TGTGCCAGCGGAGGAACAGGGAACATTCAGTACTGCGACACCTTC
CDR3 protein: CASGGTGNIQYCDTF

J gene: TRBJ2-1
clone size: once
V gene: TRBV7-2
D gene: -
CDR3 DNA: TGTGCCAGCAGCTTTCATCCAAACGGGACGGCCCTTTCCCAGTTCTTC
CDR3 protein: CASSFHPNGTALSQFF

J gene: TRBJ1-2
clone size: -
V gene: TRBV11-3
D gene: -
CDR3 DNA: TGTGCCAGCAGCTTGGAAGGGGCCGCCGACTATGGCTACACCTTC
CDR3 protein: CASSLEGAADYGYTF

J gene: TRBJ2-7
clone size: few
V gene: TRBV7-9
D gene: TRBD1
CDR3 DNA: TGTGCCGCGGCCAGGACAGGGGGCGAGCAGTACTTC
CDR3 protein: CAAARTGGEQYF

J gene: TRBJ2-7
clone size: -
V gene: TRBV4-1
D gene: -
CDR3 DNA: TGCGCCAGCAGCCAATCAGGGATGGCCTACGAGCAGTACTTC
CDR3 protein: CASSQSGMAYEQYF

J gene: TRBJ2-1
clone size: -
V gene: TRBV6-5
D gene: -
CDR3 DNA: -
CDR3 protein: CASSTLAGEGQEQFFF